This T cell receptor beta chain came from a study of somatic mutations in cytotoxic T cells in rheumatoid arthritis. Study summary: Sorted by flow to nearly 100% purity were some V beta antibody-stained T-cell populations, including V beta1+ cells sequenced for TCRB.

Worth noting for this clone: The antigen is undetermined.

In the original workflow: The authors rarely found patient CD8+ clones larger than 1% matching published virus-specific TCRB sequences. Using immunoSEQ multiplex PCR, the repertoire was profiled, and TCRdb retains in-frame clones only, with some absent. V, J and clone size are those of that table, while D and trimming were read from the DNA. The table lists 20,000 or so clones, 81% of them singletons. General study findings and limits: Patients with rheumatoid arthritis did not differ significantly from age-matched healthy controls in CD8+ T-cell clonality.

The CDR3 extends over 14 amino acids. V was shortened by 5 bases and J by 7 bases, with 17 bases between the two germline ends. Germline lookup yields CDR1 SGHNT and CDR2 YENEEA. The clonotype was recovered from an adult with rheumatoid arthritis. Sequencing input: CD8+ T cells sorted from blood. The chain uses TRBV11-3 and TRBJ2-5; perhaps TRBD2 as D (6 bases). The CDR3 reads CASSATSSDGTQYF. The CDR3 nucleotides read TGTGCCAGCAGCGCCACTAGCTCCGACGGGACCCAGTACTTC.